Below, 14 T cell receptor beta chains from the same sample are listed, as sequenced in a study of blood T cell repertoires in COVID-19. This table comes from immunoSEQ multiplex PCR, and its TCRdb copy is limited to in-frame clones, with some not included. The sample yields 250,000 to 300,000 clones, about 76% seen once. Sequencing was performed on peripheral blood. Receptors were obtained from an older woman with active or convalescent COVID-19.

V usage is TRBV25-1 and J usage is TRBJ2-3; 8 bases align to TRBD1. Germline-derived CDR1 and CDR2 are MGHDK and SYGVNS. CDR3 size: 15 residues. V was clipped by 6 bases and J by 0 bases; unmatched bases: 5. The CDR3 is CASSGQGRSTDTQYF. As DNA, the CDR3 is TGTGCCAGCAGCGGACAGGGAAGGAGCACAGATACGCAGTATTTT.

The chain employs TRBV4-1 and TRBJ1-2; D is undetermined. Germline V gene lookup returns CDR1 MGHRA and CDR2 YSYEKL. V gave up 0 bases and J gave up 2 bases, with 10 bases separating them. This CDR3 region has 15 residues. CDR3 loop: CASSQEVTLNYGYTF. The DNA for the CDR3 is TGCGCCAGCAGCCAAGAGGTAACTCTAAACTATGGCTACACCTTC.

V is TRBV10-3 and J is TRBJ1-1; no clear D gene. Trimming cost V 4 bases and J 0 bases, with 12 bases left between them. Germline V CDR1 and CDR2: ENHRY, SYGVKD. This CDR3 has 15 residues. The CDR3 protein is CAISVSGVMNTEAFF. CDR3 sequence (DNA): TGTGCCATCAGTGTCAGCGGTGTTATGAACACTGAAGCTTTCTTT.

The V and J genes are TRBV10-3 and TRBJ2-5; 8 nucleotides line up with TRBD2. CDR3 length equals 14 residues. From germline, CDR1 is ENHRY and CDR2 SYGVKD. Trimming took 7 bases from V and 5 from J; bases not matched to a gene: 9. DNA for the CDR3: TGTGCCATCACGAATTCGGGGGGGCTCGAGACCCAGTACTTC. Protein sequence: CAITNSGGLETQYF.

With respect to this clone: Other DNA sequences in this sample translate to the same CDR3. The chain has TRBV19 and TRBJ1-5, with 9 nucleotides matching TRBD1. CDR3 size: 13 residues. The junction had 2 bases not matched to a gene; V was cut back by 9 bases and J by 2 bases. Per the germline V gene, CDR1 is LNHDA and CDR2 is SQIVND (reference sequence). The CDR3 sequence: CASRDRGNQPQHF. The CDR3 DNA is TGTGCCAGCCGGGACAGGGGCAATCAGCCCCAGCATTTT.

The rearrangement uses TRBV7-6 and TRBJ2-1; perhaps TRBD2 as D (6 bases). The CDR3 extends over 20 amino acids. The germline V gene encodes CDR1 SGHVS and CDR2 FNYEAQ. V lost 5 bases and J lost 0, with 26 bases in between. In DNA, the CDR3 is TGTGCCAGCAGCCCATACAGGAAATGGGGGGAGAGTGGCTCCTACAATGAGCAGTTCTTC. This encodes CASSPYRKWGESGSYNEQFF.

The chain recombines TRBV15 with TRBJ1-1, with no clear D. Trimming took off 3 bases at V and 11 bases at J, with 13 bases between the two ends. The CDR3 consists of 12 residues. CDR1 and CDR2 (germline): LNHNV, YYDKDF (reference sequence). CDR3 coding DNA: TGTGCCACCAGCAGGCACCCCCAAGCCGCTTTCTTT. Translating it yields CATSRHPQAAFF.

The rearrangement joins TRBV6-5 to TRBJ2-5; no clear D. The CDR3 is 16 amino acids. CDR1 and CDR2 from the germline V gene are MNHEY and SVGAGI. V gave up 0 bases and J gave up 4 bases, with 15 bases separating them. Here the CDR3 reads CASSYSMGPGRETQYF. DNA for the CDR3: TGTGCCAGCAGTTACTCGATGGGTCCGGGTCGAGAGACCCAGTACTTC.

The gene calls are TRBV25-1 and TRBJ1-1, with TRBD1 matching over 10 bases. Unmatched junction bases numbered 4, after V lost 3 bases and J lost 3 bases. CDR3 size: 15 residues. The germline V gene encodes CDR1 MGHDK and CDR2 SYGVNS. The CDR3 nucleotides read TGTGCCAGCAGTGACCTGGACAGGGGGTACACTGAAGCTTTCTTT. This sequence encodes CASSDLDRGYTEAFF.

This clone was counted a single time. The chain is built from TRBV6-4 and TRBJ1-5; D is undetermined. There are 14 residues in the CDR3. Trimming pared 7 bases from V and 2 bases from J, leaving 12 bases between. Germline V lookup: CDR1 MRHNA, CDR2 SNTAGT. As DNA, the CDR3 is TGTGCCAGCACCCAGACGGGTGGCAATCAGCCCCAGCATTTT. Residues: CASTQTGGNQPQHF.

The V and J genes are TRBV3-1 (or the pseudogene TRBV3-2) and TRBJ1-2, with D possibly being TRBD1 (5 bases). This CDR3 is 14 amino acids long. The V end was cut by 1 base, the J end by 5 bases, with 11 bases between. CDR1 LGHDT and CDR2 YNNKEL come from the germline V gene (reference sequence). In nucleotides, the CDR3 is TGTGCCAGCAGCCAAGTCAGGGCCCCGTATGGCTACACCTTC. It codes for CASSQVRAPYGYTF.

The chain is built from TRBV27 and TRBJ2-5, with 8 nucleotides matching TRBD2. CDR3 size: 17 residues. Germline-derived CDR1 and CDR2 are MNHEY and SMNVEV (reference sequence). V gave up 2 bases and J gave up 0 bases; unmatched junction bases: 8. DNA of the CDR3: TGTGCCAGCAGTTTACGAAAATTAGCGGGACACCAAGAGACCCAGTACTTC. This encodes CASSLRKLAGHQETQYF.

The CDR3 bases are TGTGCCAGCAAACTAGCGGGGGGGCCCAACGAGCAGTACTTC. Translation gives CASKLAGGPNEQYF. V is TRBV6-5 and J is TRBJ2-7; 13 positions match TRBD2. J lost 5 bases, V lost 7 bases, and 5 bases had no gene match. The CDR3 extends over 14 amino acids. The germline V gene has CDR1 MNHEY and CDR2 SVGAGI.

This clone has a handful of counts. The V and J genes are TRBV9 and TRBJ2-3; 7 bases map to TRBD2. Trimming at V came to 0 bases and at J to 4 bases, leaving 2 bases not matched to a gene. Per germline, CDR1 SGDLS and CDR2 YYNGEE. The CDR3 extends over 14 amino acids. The CDR3 sequence: CASSVVGGSDTQYF. CDR3 DNA: TGTGCCAGCAGCGTAGTCGGGGGGTCAGATACGCAGTATTTT.